This is a list of T cell receptor beta chains from one sample in a study of shared T cell receptors in the human thymus. Clones were sequenced by immunoSEQ multiplex PCR, and TCRdb holds only the in-frame ones, with some missing. The sample lists about 380,000 clones; 95% were seen once. The source material was thymocytes. The receptors derive from a human donor. Both conserved end residues are part of each CDR3. D genes are given only for firm matches.

CDR3 protein	CDR3 DNA	D gene	J gene	V gene
CASSLGGLVSYNEQFF	TGTGCCAGCAGCTTGGGTGGGCTTGTTTCCTACAATGAGCAGTTCTTC	-	TRBJ2-1	TRBV5-4
CAISEAREGTEAFF	TGTGCCATCAGTGAAGCGCGGGAAGGCACTGAAGCTTTCTTT	-	TRBJ1-1	TRBV10-3
CASSDPSRAYEQYF	TGTGCCAGCAGTGACCCCTCGAGGGCCTACGAGCAGTACTTC	-	TRBJ2-7	TRBV25-1
CASSLVPGTGNGSGNTIYF	TGTGCCAGCAGCTTAGTCCCCGGGACAGGGAACGGCTCTGGAAACACCATATATTTT	TRBD1	TRBJ1-3	TRBV7-2
CAIRSESQTYEQYF	TGTGCCATCAGGTCGGAATCCCAGACCTACGAGCAGTACTTC	-	TRBJ2-7	TRBV10-3
CASTYSGHSYNSPLHF	TGTGCCAGCACCTACTCAGGCCACTCCTATAATTCACCCCTCCACTTT	-	TRBJ1-6	TRBV27
CASGYRVNTGELFF	TGTGCCAGTGGTTACAGGGTGAACACCGGGGAGCTGTTTTTT	-	TRBJ2-2	TRBV19
CASSSGLRNTEAFF	TGTGCCAGCAGCTCGGGATTGCGGAACACTGAAGCTTTCTTT	-	TRBJ1-1	TRBV7-9
CASSLTGFGLAKNIQYF	TGTGCCAGCAGCTTAACAGGTTTCGGGTTAGCCAAAAACATTCAGTACTTC	-	TRBJ2-4	TRBV7-9
CASSFIAGDHYNEQFF	TGTGCCAGCAGCTTTATAGCGGGAGATCACTACAATGAGCAGTTCTTC	TRBD2	TRBJ2-1	TRBV7-2
CASSLGVRGSTEAFF	TGCGCCAGCAGCTTGGGGGTCAGGGGGTCCACTGAAGCTTTCTTT	TRBD1	TRBJ1-1	TRBV5-1
CASSVGRSGSGTDTQYF	TGTGCCAGCAGCGTAGGAAGGTCGGGATCGGGCACAGATACGCAGTATTTT	-	TRBJ2-3	TRBV9
CASSQEREEPYEQYF	TGTGCCAGCAGCCAAGAACGGGAGGAGCCCTACGAGCAGTACTTC	TRBD2	TRBJ2-7	TRBV14
CASSVEGGTPYYEQYF	TGTGCCAGCTCTGTGGAGGGGGGCACCCCGTACTACGAGCAGTACTTC	-	TRBJ2-7	TRBV18
CASSDVRDTDQPQHF	TGTGCCAGCAGTGATGTTCGAGACACTGATCAGCCCCAGCATTTT	-	TRBJ1-5	TRBV6-1
CASGLVGRGVRYNEQFF	TGTGCTAGTGGTTTGGTAGGGAGGGGGGTAAGGTACAATGAGCAGTTCTTC	-	TRBJ2-1	TRBV12-5